This is a list of T cell receptor beta chains from one sample in a study of shared clonotypes between healthy human individuals. Clones were read by immunoSEQ multiplex PCR, and TCRdb kept only the in-frame ones, dropping some. This table has about 2.4 million clones, roughly 93% appearing once. Sequenced material: naive CD4+ T cells from PBMCs. These receptor sequences come from a man aged 18-30 years in good health. Some clones in this sample may be carry-over from other donors' samples. CDR3s include the opening cysteine and the closing phenylalanine or tryptophan. Each record gives: J gene, V gene, clone size, D gene, CDR3 protein, CDR3 DNA. The D gene is left open where the match is weak. Some rows have no size entry. The others give once, few or many, or a class for an expanded clone.

>TRBJ1-5|TRBV4-2|NA|TRBD1
CASSQDSRGRVSNQPQHF
TGTGCCAGCAGCCAAGACTCGAGGGGGCGAGTCTCCAATCAGCCCCAGCATTTT
>TRBJ2-2|TRBV9|NA|NA
CASSLVGLPTGELFF
TGTGCCAGCAGCCTCGTCGGGCTCCCAACCGGGGAGCTGTTTTTT
>TRBJ2-7|TRBV4-1|NA|TRBD1
CASSQPFRDRGYEQYF
TGCGCCAGCAGCCAGCCTTTCCGGGACAGGGGGTACGAGCAGTACTTC
>TRBJ1-5|TRBV29-1|NA|NA
CSVGANSNQPQHF
TGCAGCGTTGGGGCAAATAGCAATCAGCCCCAGCATTTT
>TRBJ2-7|TRBV7-2|NA|TRBD2
CRRPGGSYEQYF
TGTCGAAGACCGGGGGGCTCCTACGAGCAGTACTTC
>TRBJ1-5|TRBV6-1|NA|NA
CASSEDQLYIYNQPQHF
TGTGCCAGCAGTGAGGATCAGCTTTACATATACAATCAGCCCCAGCATTTT
>TRBJ2-2|TRBV12-5|NA|TRBD2
CASGLVRASGAVNTGELFF
TGTGCTAGTGGTTTGGTCAGGGCTAGCGGTGCCGTGAACACCGGGGAGCTGTTTTTT
>TRBJ1-1|TRBV5-4|NA|NA
CASSQPWGGNTEAFF
TGTGCCAGCAGCCAACCTTGGGGAGGAAACACTGAAGCTTTCTTT
>TRBJ1-5|TRBV28|NA|TRBD1
CASRRGLGNQPQHF
TGTGCCAGCAGGAGGGGGCTTGGCAATCAGCCCCAGCATTTT
>TRBJ1-1|TRBV14|NA|NA
CASSQERRTEAFF
TGTGCCAGCAGCCAAGAACGGAGAACCGAAGCTTTCTTT
>TRBJ2-7|TRBV2|NA|TRBD1
CASSGQGGYEQYF
TGTGCCAGCAGTGGACAGGGCGGCTACGAGCAGTACTTC
>TRBJ2-1|TRBV2|NA|TRBD2
CASSEARLAGGLRNEQFF
TGTGCCAGCAGTGAAGCGAGACTAGCGGGAGGTTTACGCAATGAGCAGTTCTTC
>TRBJ1-4|TRBV4-1|NA|NA
CASSQGPGTAGGLFF
TGCGCCAGCAGCCAGGGTCCCGGGACGGCGGGTGGTTTGTTTTTT
>TRBJ2-5|TRBV18|once|TRBD2
CASSPPSLGLAGPQETQYF
TGTGCCAGCTCACCGCCGAGCCTGGGACTAGCGGGCCCCCAAGAGACCCAGTACTTC
>TRBJ2-3|TRBV4-1|NA|NA
CASSQDGLAGTGADTQYF
TGCGCCAGCAGCCAAGATGGCCTAGCGGGGACAGGGGCAGATACGCAGTATTTT
>TRBJ1-1|TRBV27|once|NA
CATWGRTGNTEAFF
TGTGCCACATGGGGGAGGACGGGCAACACTGAAGCTTTCTTT
>TRBJ2-7|TRBV18|NA|NA
CASSPTATYEQYF
TGTGCCAGCTCACCCACAGCTACCTACGAGCAGTACTTC
>TRBJ2-3|TRBV7-9|NA|NA
CASSPGTADTQYF
TGTGCCAGCAGCCCCGGGACCGCGGATACGCAGTATTTT
>TRBJ1-1|TRBV29-1|NA|NA
CSVTGGLNTEAFF
TGCAGCGTGACCGGGGGATTGAACACTGAAGCTTTCTTT
>TRBJ1-6|TRBV9|NA|NA
CASSAHAGTVEESPLHF
TGTGCCAGCAGCGCTCACGCCGGGACGGTAGAGGAATCACCCCTCCACTTT
>TRBJ1-3|TRBV9|NA|NA
CASSVQGPGGNTIYF
TGTGCCAGCAGCGTCCAGGGCCCGGGTGGAAACACCATATATTTT
>TRBJ1-3|TRBV30|NA|NA
CAWSLGKAGNTIYF
TGTGCCTGGAGTCTGGGGAAGGCTGGAAACACCATATATTTT
>TRBJ1-1|TRBV4-3|NA|TRBD1
CASSPLQGAKAFF
TGCGCCAGCAGCCCACTACAGGGGGCGAAAGCTTTCTTT
>TRBJ2-2|TRBV7-9|NA|NA
CANPNDNTGELFF
TGTGCCAACCCGAACGACAACACCGGGGAGCTGTTTTTT
>TRBJ2-1|TRBV6-5|NA|TRBD2
CASSSVAGGVNNEQFF
TGTGCCAGCAGTTCGGTAGCGGGAGGGGTGAACAATGAGCAGTTCTTC
>TRBJ2-6|TRBV25-1|NA|NA
CASSEVRGWSSGANVLTF
TGTGCCAGCAGTGAAGTCAGGGGCTGGAGCTCTGGGGCCAACGTCCTGACTTTC
>TRBJ1-5|TRBV6-1|NA|NA
CASSEGTASNQPQHF
TGTGCCAGCAGTGAAGGGACAGCTAGCAATCAGCCCCAGCATTTT
>TRBJ1-4|TRBV10-3|NA|NA
CAISESWSNEKLFF
TGTGCCATCAGTGAGTCTTGGAGTAATGAAAAACTGTTTTTT
>TRBJ2-7|TRBV5-1|NA|NA
CASSFRAGQTDAGEQYF
TGCGCCAGCAGCTTCAGGGCGGGACAAACGGACGCGGGGGAGCAGTACTTC
>TRBJ2-7|TRBV5-1|NA|NA
CASSLVPSTDEQYF
TGCGCCAGCAGCTTAGTTCCCTCGACTGACGAGCAGTACTTC
>TRBJ2-1|TRBV11-2|NA|TRBD2
CASSPGWLAGGFNYNEQFF
TGTGCCAGCAGCCCCGGCTGGCTAGCGGGAGGGTTTAACTACAATGAGCAGTTCTTC
>TRBJ2-2|TRBV7-3|NA|NA
CASSLTNGELFF
TGTGCCAGCAGCTTAACTAACGGGGAGCTGTTTTTT
>TRBJ1-5|TRBV6-6|NA|NA
CASSRLNSQPQHF
TGTGCCAGCAGCCGACTGAACTCTCAGCCCCAGCATTTT
>TRBJ2-3|TRBV18|NA|NA
CASSPLQKFTDTQYF
TGTGCCAGCTCACCACTCCAGAAGTTCACAGATACGCAGTATTTT
>TRBJ1-2|TRBV28|once|NA
CASSTTGIPANYGYTF
TGTGCCAGCAGTACAACAGGGATTCCGGCGAATTATGGCTACACCTTC
>TRBJ2-1|TRBV20-1|NA|TRBD2
CSAPTSYEQFF
TGCAGTGCTCCGACTAGCTATGAGCAGTTCTTC
>TRBJ1-1|TRBV7-9|NA|NA
CASSRAYFSDTEAFF
TGTGCCAGCAGCCGGGCCTACTTCTCGGACACTGAAGCTTTCTTT
>TRBJ2-1|TRBV28|NA|TRBD2
CASSVSREWWANEQFF
TGTGCCAGCAGTGTATCGCGGGAGTGGTGGGCCAATGAGCAGTTCTTC
>TRBJ2-7|TRBV5-1|NA|NA
CASSLRGTEQYF
TGCGCCAGCAGCTTACGGGGTACGGAGCAGTACTTC
>TRBJ1-1|TRBV6-5|NA|NA
CASSSLSWGTEAFF
TGTGCCAGCAGCTCATTATCGTGGGGGACTGAAGCTTTCTTT
>TRBJ2-7|TRBV18|NA|TRBD1
CASSRPGQGTYEQYF
TGTGCCAGCTCACGCCCGGGACAGGGAACCTACGAGCAGTACTTC
>TRBJ2-3|TRBV15|NA|NA
CATSPGVADTQYF
TGTGCAACTAGTCCTGGAGTGGCAGATACGCAGTATTTT
>TRBJ2-4|TRBV28|NA|NA
CASSRPHKNIQYF
TGTGCCAGCAGTCGCCCCCACAAAAACATTCAGTACTTC
>TRBJ2-5|TRBV28|NA|NA
CASSLGGQGMQETQYF
TGTGCCAGCAGTTTGGGGGGGCAGGGGATGCAAGAGACCCAGTACTTC
>TRBJ2-3|TRBV28|NA|NA
CASSVRGAHTQYF
TGTGCCAGCAGTGTCCGGGGGGCGCATACGCAGTATTTT
>TRBJ1-2|TRBV5-1|NA|NA
CASSLVQGTAGGYTF
TGCGCCAGCAGCTTGGTCCAGGGCACCGCGGGAGGCTACACCTTC
>TRBJ1-4|TRBV5-1|NA|NA
CASSLSSSEKLFF
TGCGCCAGCAGCTTGAGCAGCAGTGAAAAACTGTTTTTT
>TRBJ2-5|TRBV27|NA|TRBD2
CASSFGPSGRLETQYF
TGTGCCAGCAGTTTCGGTCCTAGCGGGAGGTTGGAGACCCAGTACTTC
>TRBJ2-7|TRBV5-6|NA|TRBD2
CASSKTSGAYEQYF
TGTGCCAGCAGCAAGACTAGCGGAGCGTACGAGCAGTACTTC
>TRBJ2-7|TRBV7-2|NA|TRBD2
CASSSQAGVFYEQYF
TGTGCCAGCAGCTCCCAAGCGGGAGTGTTTTACGAGCAGTACTTC
>TRBJ2-5|TRBV29-1|NA|NA
CSVTLASSTRTQYF
TGCAGCGTTACGTTGGCTAGTTCCACGCGGACCCAGTACTTC
>TRBJ2-7|TRBV7-9|NA|NA
CASSLLGRPSYEQYF
TGTGCCAGCAGCTTATTGGGACGGCCTTCCTACGAGCAGTACTTC
>TRBJ2-5|TRBV9|once|TRBD2
CASSVTSGTNQETQYF
TGTGCCAGCAGCGTTACTAGCGGGACCAACCAAGAGACCCAGTACTTC
>TRBJ1-4|TRBV13|NA|TRBD1
CASRRDRRNEKLFF
TGTGCCAGCAGGCGGGACAGAAGGAATGAAAAACTGTTTTTT
>TRBJ2-1|TRBV4-1|NA|TRBD2
CASFSGRGDNEQFF
TGCGCCAGCTTTAGCGGGAGGGGAGACAATGAGCAGTTCTTC
>TRBJ2-6|TRBV19|NA|NA
CASSMGSTGANVLTF
TGTGCCAGTAGTATGGGCAGTACGGGGGCCAACGTCCTGACTTTC